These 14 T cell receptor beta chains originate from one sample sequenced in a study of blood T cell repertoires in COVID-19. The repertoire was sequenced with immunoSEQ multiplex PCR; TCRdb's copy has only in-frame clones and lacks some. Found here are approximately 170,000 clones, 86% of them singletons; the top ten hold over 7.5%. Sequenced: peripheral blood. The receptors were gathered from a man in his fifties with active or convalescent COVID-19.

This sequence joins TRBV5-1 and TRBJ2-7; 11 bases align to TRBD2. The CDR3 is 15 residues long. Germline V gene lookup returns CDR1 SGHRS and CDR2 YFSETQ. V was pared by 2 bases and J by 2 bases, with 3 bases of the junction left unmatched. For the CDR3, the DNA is TGCGCCAGCAGCTTACTAGCGGGAGACGCCTACGAGCAGTACTTC. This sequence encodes CASSLLAGDAYEQYF.

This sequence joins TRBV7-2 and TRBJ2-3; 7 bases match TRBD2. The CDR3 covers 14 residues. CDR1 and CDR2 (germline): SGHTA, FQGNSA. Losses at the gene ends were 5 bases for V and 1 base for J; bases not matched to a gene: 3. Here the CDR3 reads CASSQSGGTDTQYF. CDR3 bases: TGTGCCAGCAGCCAGAGCGGGGGCACAGATACGCAGTATTTT.

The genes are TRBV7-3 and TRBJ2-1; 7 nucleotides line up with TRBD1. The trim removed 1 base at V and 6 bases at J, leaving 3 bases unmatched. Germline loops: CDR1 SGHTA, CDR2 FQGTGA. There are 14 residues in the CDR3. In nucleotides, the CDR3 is TGTGCCAGCAGCTTAATGGCAGGGGGCAATGAGCAGTTCTTC. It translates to CASSLMAGGNEQFF. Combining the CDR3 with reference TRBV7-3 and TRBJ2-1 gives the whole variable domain GAGVSQTPSNKVTEKGKYVELRCDPISGHTALYWYRQSLGQGPEFLIYFQGTGAADDSGLPNDRFFAVRPEGSVSTLKIQRTERGDSAVYLCASSLMAGGNEQFFGPGTRLTVL.

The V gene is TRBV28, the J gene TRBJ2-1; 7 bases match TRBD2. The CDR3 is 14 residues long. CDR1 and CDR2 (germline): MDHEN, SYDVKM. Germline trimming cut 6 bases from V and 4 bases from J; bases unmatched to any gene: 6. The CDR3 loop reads CASSSGGIYNEQFF. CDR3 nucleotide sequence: TGTGCCAGCAGCTCCGGGGGGATTTACAATGAGCAGTTCTTC.

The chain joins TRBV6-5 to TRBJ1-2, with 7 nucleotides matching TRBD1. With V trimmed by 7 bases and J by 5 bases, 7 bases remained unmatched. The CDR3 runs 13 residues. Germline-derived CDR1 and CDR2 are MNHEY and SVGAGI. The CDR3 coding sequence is TGTGCCAGCACCGTGTCAGGGGGTTATGGCTACACCTTC. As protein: CASTVSGGYGYTF.

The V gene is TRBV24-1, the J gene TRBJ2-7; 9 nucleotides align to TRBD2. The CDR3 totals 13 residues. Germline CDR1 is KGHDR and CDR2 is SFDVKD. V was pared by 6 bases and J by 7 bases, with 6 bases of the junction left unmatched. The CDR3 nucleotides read TGTGCCACCAGTCGGCGGGAGGGATGGGAGCAGTACTTC. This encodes CATSRREGWEQYF.

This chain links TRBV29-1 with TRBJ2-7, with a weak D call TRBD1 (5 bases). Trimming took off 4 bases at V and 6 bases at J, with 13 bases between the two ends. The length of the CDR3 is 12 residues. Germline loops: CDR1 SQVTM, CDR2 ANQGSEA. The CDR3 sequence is CSVGQRFSEQYF. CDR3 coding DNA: TGCAGCGTTGGACAGCGCTTCAGCGAGCAGTACTTC.

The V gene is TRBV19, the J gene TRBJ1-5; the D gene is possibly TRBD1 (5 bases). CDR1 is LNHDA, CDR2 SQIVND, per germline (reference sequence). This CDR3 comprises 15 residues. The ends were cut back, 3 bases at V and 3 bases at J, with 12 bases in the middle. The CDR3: CASSIPGINNQPQHF. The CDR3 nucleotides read TGTGCCAGTAGTATTCCAGGGATCAACAATCAGCCCCAGCATTTT.

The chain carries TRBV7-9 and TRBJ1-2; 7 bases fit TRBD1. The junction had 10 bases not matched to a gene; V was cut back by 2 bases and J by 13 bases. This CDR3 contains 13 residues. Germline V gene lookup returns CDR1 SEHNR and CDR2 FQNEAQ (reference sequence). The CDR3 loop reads CASSLWDSKRATF. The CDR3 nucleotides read TGTGCCAGCAGCTTATGGGACAGCAAAAGGGCCACCTTC.

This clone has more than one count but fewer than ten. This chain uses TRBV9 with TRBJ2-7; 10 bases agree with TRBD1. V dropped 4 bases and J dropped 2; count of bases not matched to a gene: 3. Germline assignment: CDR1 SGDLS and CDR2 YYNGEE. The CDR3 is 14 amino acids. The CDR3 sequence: CASSPGQGTYEQYF. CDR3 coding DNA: TGTGCCAGCAGCCCGGGACAGGGGACCTACGAGCAGTACTTC.

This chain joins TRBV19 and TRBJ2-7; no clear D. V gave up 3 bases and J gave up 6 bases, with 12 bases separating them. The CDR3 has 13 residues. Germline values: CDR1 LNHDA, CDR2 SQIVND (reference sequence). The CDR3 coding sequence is TGTGCCAGTAGTATGACCGGATCAGGCGAGCAGTACTTC. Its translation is CASSMTGSGEQYF.

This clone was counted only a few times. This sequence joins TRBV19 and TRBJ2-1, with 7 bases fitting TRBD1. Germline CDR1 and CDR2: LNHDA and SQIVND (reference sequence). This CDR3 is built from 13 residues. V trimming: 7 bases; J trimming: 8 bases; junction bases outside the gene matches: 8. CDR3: CASTVDREHEQFF. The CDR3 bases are TGTGCCAGTACCGTAGACAGGGAGCATGAGCAGTTCTTC.

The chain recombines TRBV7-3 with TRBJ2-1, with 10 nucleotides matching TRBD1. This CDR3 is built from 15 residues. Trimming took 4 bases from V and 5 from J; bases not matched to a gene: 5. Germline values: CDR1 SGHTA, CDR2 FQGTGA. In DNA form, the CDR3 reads TGTGCCAGCAGCTCCTGGGACAGGGGAAACAATGAGCAGTTCTTC. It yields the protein CASSSWDRGNNEQFF.

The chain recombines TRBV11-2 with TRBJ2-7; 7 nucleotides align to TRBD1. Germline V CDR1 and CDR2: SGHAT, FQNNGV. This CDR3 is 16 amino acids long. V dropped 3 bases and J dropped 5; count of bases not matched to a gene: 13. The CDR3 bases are TGTGCCAGCAGCTTGGGGGTCCTGGCAGGGGGAAACGAGCAGTACTTC. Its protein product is CASSLGVLAGGNEQYF. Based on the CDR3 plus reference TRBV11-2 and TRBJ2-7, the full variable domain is EAGVAQSPRYKIIEKRQSVAFWCNPISGHATLYWYQQILGQGPKLLIQFQNNGVVDDSQLPKDRFSAERLKGVDSTLKIQPAKLEDSAVYLCASSLGVLAGGNEQYFGPGTRLTVT.